This T cell receptor (beta chain) derives from a study of early T cells in non-severe SARS-CoV-2 infection. Study as a whole: Sequenced bulk RNA came from whole blood that was unsorted, and chains were unpaired. General observations from the study: A preference for anti-spike CD8 responses marked VDJdb matching, which missed private and CD4 specificities.

V was cut by 5 bases and J by 3 bases, with 7 bases left in between. Germline lookup yields CDR1 MNHEY and CDR2 SVGEGT. CDR3 length: 12 amino acids. Unique molecular identifiers were affixed to single, distinct cDNA molecules. A single record per CDR3 protein comes from TCRdb applying MiXCR to the 5' RACE reads. The sample consists of over 50,000 distinct CDR3 sequences, less than 10% of them appearing once. This clonotype was detected ten times or more. Its antigen is unidentified. The sequencing sample was made of whole blood. This sequence joins TRBV6-2 or TRBV6-3 and TRBJ1-2, with TRBD1 as a possible D gene (5 bases). The origin of this receptor is an adult who was a healthcare worker with PCR-confirmed SARS-CoV-2 infection or an uninfected control (not recorded which). This chain's CDR3 is CASSGHYYGYTF. As DNA, the CDR3 is TGTGCCAGCAGTGGACACTACTATGGCTACACCTTC.